One sample yielded the 19 T cell receptor beta chains listed below, sequenced in a study of T cells after yellow fever vaccination. TCRdb redid the calling of the 5' RACE reads with MiXCR, one entry per CDR3 protein. Counted here are 600,000 to 750,000 distinct CDR3 sequences, 9% to 15% occurring once; the ten biggest clones make up 15%. Here the sequenced sample was PBMCs, taken on the day of the yellow fever booster vaccination. The receptors come from a man aged 30 to 39 who received the YFV17D yellow fever vaccine.

This clonotype has a count of ten or more. The gene calls are TRBV5-1 and TRBJ2-1; no clear D. The CDR3 totals 15 residues. V dropped 1 base and J dropped 4 bases, with 12 bases sitting between them. Germline loops: CDR1 SGHRS, CDR2 YFSETQ. The CDR3 DNA reads as TGCGCCAGCAGCTTGTCGCGGAGACCTTACAATGAGCAGTTCTTC. Its translation: CASSLSRRPYNEQFF.

The chain is built from TRBV20-1 and TRBJ2-1; 8 bases map to TRBD2. With V trimmed by 1 base and J by 8 bases, 10 bases remained unmatched. Germline CDR1 and CDR2: DFQATT and SNEGSKA (reference sequence). This CDR3 is built from 15 residues. The CDR3 region is CSARGGGNVRDEQFF. DNA of the CDR3: TGCAGTGCTAGAGGCGGGGGGAATGTGCGGGATGAGCAGTTCTTC.

The chain joins TRBV6-1 to TRBJ2-1, with TRBD2 matching 15 bases. Germline V CDR1 and CDR2: MNHNS, SASEGT. The junction had 6 bases not matched to a gene; V was cut back by 4 bases and J by 8 bases. CDR3 length equals 16 residues. The CDR3 nucleotides are TGTGCCAGCAGTGTCCGGACTAGCGGGAGGGCCTATGAGCAGTTCTTC. Protein sequence: CASSVRTSGRAYEQFF.

V and J are TRBV19 and TRBJ2-5; 9 bases align to TRBD1. Per the germline V gene, CDR1 is LNHDA and CDR2 is SQIVND (reference sequence). This CDR3 has 15 amino acids. V trimming: 4 bases; J trimming: 2 bases; junction bases outside the gene matches: 5. CDR3 region: CASSTEDRGQETQYF. In nucleotides, the CDR3 is TGTGCCAGTAGTACCGAGGACAGGGGACAAGAGACCCAGTACTTC.

The chain links TRBV10-1 to TRBJ2-1; no clear D gene. Trimming left V 3 bases short and J 4 bases short, with 7 bases between. CDR3 length equals 13 residues. Germline-derived CDR1 and CDR2 are WNHNN and SYGVQD (reference sequence). CDR3 loop: CASSENYYNEQFF. The CDR3 DNA sequence: TGCGCCAGCAGTGAAAACTATTACAATGAGCAGTTCTTC.

The chain combines TRBV13 with TRBJ2-7, with a possible D match to TRBD1 (5 bases). The CDR3 sequence is 14 residues long. Germline CDR1 is PRHDT and CDR2 is FYEKMQ (reference sequence). Trimming removed 5 bases at V and 3 bases at J, with 14 bases between. The CDR3, as DNA: TGTGCCAGCAGCAACCGACAGATCCTCTACGAGCAGTACTTC. Protein sequence: CASSNRQILYEQYF.

The chain recombines TRBV30 with TRBJ1-1; the D is unclear. V lost 2 bases and J lost 1, with 14 bases in between. This CDR3 is built from 15 residues. From germline, CDR1 is GTSNPN and CDR2 SVGIG (reference sequence). As DNA, the CDR3 is TGTGCCTGGAGTTCTGGACGGCCAAGGAACACTGAAGCTTTCTTT. Amino acids: CAWSSGRPRNTEAFF.

This clonotype was detected only a few times. The rearrangement links TRBV7-2 to TRBJ2-7, with 8 bases lining up with TRBD2. The germline V gene has CDR1 SGHTA and CDR2 FQGNSA. The CDR3 covers 15 residues. V dropped 1 base and J dropped 3; count of bases not matched to a gene: 5. CDR3 residues: CASSLVVGGGYEQYF. CDR3 DNA: TGTGCCAGCAGCTTAGTGGTCGGGGGGGGCTACGAGCAGTACTTC. Combining the CDR3 with reference TRBV7-2 and TRBJ2-7 gives the whole variable domain GAGVSQSPSNKVTEKGKDVELRCDPISGHTALYWYRQSLGQGLEFLIYFQGNSAPDKSGLPSDRFSAERTGGSVSTLTIQRTQQEDSAVYLCASSLVVGGGYEQYFGPGTRLTVT.

This clonotype was counted between two and nine times. The chain uses TRBV27 and TRBJ2-2; D may match TRBD1 or TRBD2 (5 bases each). The CDR3 spans 15 residues. CDR1 is MNHEY and CDR2 is SMNVEV in the germline V gene (reference sequence). Trimming stripped 3 bases from V and 5 bases from J, with 13 bases between. In DNA, the CDR3 is TGTGCCAGCAGTTTCGTGAGGGGTGAGACCGGGGAGCTGTTTTTT. Its protein product is CASSFVRGETGELFF.

In its sample, this clonotype was seen a few times. The V gene is TRBV2, the J gene TRBJ2-1; D may be TRBD2 (5 bases). The germline gives CDR1 SNHLY, CDR2 FYNNEI. Trimming pared 6 bases from V and 0 bases from J, leaving 12 bases between. The CDR3 loop spans 15 amino acids. CDR3 protein: CASRVDYSSYNEQFF. The CDR3 DNA follows: TGTGCCAGCAGGGTCGACTACAGCTCCTACAATGAGCAGTTCTTC. Variable domain in full (rest from reference TRBV2 and TRBJ2-1): EPEVTQTPSHQVTQMGQEVILRCVPISNHLYFYWYRQILGQKVEFLVSFYNNEISEKSEIFDDQFSVERPDGSNFTLKIRSTKLEDSAMYFCASRVDYSSYNEQFFGPGTRLTVL.

The rearrangement uses TRBV25-1 and TRBJ2-4; weak D call: TRBD2 (5 bases). This CDR3 comprises 17 residues. The germline V and J ends were trimmed by 7 bases and 0 bases, with 19 bases remaining between them. Germline-derived CDR1 and CDR2 are MGHDK and SYGVNS. The CDR3 region is CASKGFGSGLAKNIQYF. In DNA form, the CDR3 reads TGTGCCAGCAAGGGCTTTGGGAGCGGTCTAGCCAAAAACATTCAGTACTTC.

There are a few counts of this clonotype. This rearrangement joins TRBV6-5 to TRBJ2-5; either TRBD1 or TRBD2 may supply D (5 bases each). Trimming took off 11 bases at V and 2 bases at J, with 15 bases between the two ends. CDR3 length: 13 residues. Germline V lookup: CDR1 MNHEY, CDR2 SVGAGI. The CDR3 spells CAAGTDKQETQYF. The CDR3 nucleotides are TGTGCCGCCGGGACGGACAAACAAGAGACCCAGTACTTC.

This clonotype was seen more than once but under ten times. The chain uses TRBV7-9 and TRBJ2-5, with D perhaps matching TRBD1 or TRBD2 (5 bases each). The CDR3 consists of 13 residues. The V end lost 7 bases, the J end lost 2 bases, and 11 bases lay between the germline ends. Germline V CDR1 and CDR2: SEHNR, FQNEAQ (reference sequence). The CDR3 nucleotides are TGTGCCAGCACCTTGTGGGGGCAAGAGACCCAGTACTTC. Protein sequence: CASTLWGQETQYF.

The rearrangement links TRBV27 to TRBJ2-7; TRBD1 matches at 8 bases. Germline loops: CDR1 MNHEY, CDR2 SMNVEV (reference sequence). CDR3 length: 14 residues. Trimming at V came to 8 bases and at J to 9 bases, leaving 15 bases not matched to a gene. CDR3 sequence reads: CASSRDRSTSWQYF. The CDR3 nucleotides read TGTGCCAGCTCCCGGGACAGGTCCACCTCGTGGCAGTACTTC.

V usage is TRBV12-3 or TRBV12-4 and J usage is TRBJ2-1, with 8 positions matching TRBD1. This CDR3 spans 12 amino acids. After removal of 2 bases from V and 15 bases from J, the junction contained 6 bases not matched to a gene. The CDR3 sequence is CASSLPPGQGFF. CDR3 in DNA: TGTGCCAGCAGTTTACCCCCAGGACAGGGGTTCTTC.

This clonotype was counted between two and nine times. The V call is TRBV5-4, the J call TRBJ2-7; 12 nucleotides align to TRBD1. The germline V gene encodes CDR1 SGHNT and CDR2 YYREEE (reference sequence). V shed 1 base, J shed 4 bases, and the junction held 15 bases outside the gene matches. This CDR3 comprises 19 residues. The CDR3 region has the DNA TGTGCCAGCAGCTTGTGGGGAGCAACCGGGACAGGGGGCGAGTACGAGCAGTACTTC. Residues: CASSLWGATGTGGEYEQYF. Looking up the rest from reference TRBV5-4 and TRBJ2-7 gives the full variable domain: ETGVTQSPTHLIKTRGQQVTLRCSSQSGHNTVSWYQQALGQGPQFIFQYYREEENGRGNFPPRFSGLQFPNYSSELNVNALELDDSALYLCASSLWGATGTGGEYEQYFGPGTRLTVT.

The CDR3 sequence is CASSHYAGSPYEQYF. In nucleotides, the CDR3 is TGTGCCAGCAGCCATTATGCCGGGAGTCCCTACGAGCAGTACTTC. The V call is TRBV3-1, the J call TRBJ2-7, with D possibly matching TRBD2 (6 bases). This CDR3 is built from 15 residues. Germline V CDR1 and CDR2: LGHDT, YNNKEL (reference sequence). The V end was cut by 3 bases, the J end by 2 bases, with 14 bases between.

V gene TRBV28 combines with J gene TRBJ2-7, with 7 positions matching TRBD2. The CDR3 totals 15 residues. CDR1 is MDHEN and CDR2 is SYDVKM in the germline V gene. Trimming removed 7 bases from V and 3 bases from J; junction bases left unmatched: 12. CDR3 nucleotides: TGTGCCAGCATCGAGACGGGGGGTAAGGGCTACGAGCAGTACTTC. Encoded protein: CASIETGGKGYEQYF.

This clonotype has more than one count but fewer than ten. V and J are TRBV9 and TRBJ2-7; possible D gene TRBD2, 6 bases. The CDR3 consists of 13 residues. Germline V gene sequence: CDR1 SGDLS, CDR2 YYNGEE. V was pared by 0 bases and J by 5 bases, with 9 bases between. CDR3 coding DNA: TGTGCCAGCAGCGTAGTGGAGGGCGACGAGCAGTACTTC. The encoded protein is CASSVVEGDEQYF.